This TCR beta chain was profiled in a study of T-cell reconstitution after alpha-beta-depleted transplantation in children. Researchers prepared the TCRbeta library using unique molecular identifiers, the study reports. TCRdb fed the PCR reads into MiXCR, producing one record per CDR3 protein. The sample holds 75,000 to 90,000 distinct CDR3 sequences, approximately 14% seen once. Findings and caveats of the study: Reported findings indicate that, about two months after transplant, alpha-beta T cells came from several hundred expanded clones, which were derived from non-depleted graft cells. Elevated TCRbeta diversity at day 60 was traced, in some patients, to surviving recipient T cells and thymic progenitors. One year after transplant, T-cell counts and diversity came mostly from newly produced T cells.

This clonotype was seen a handful of times. Its antigen is not known. Germline lookup yields CDR1 SGHVS and CDR2 FNYEAQ. Trimming left V 6 bases short and J 0 bases short, with 15 bases between. The CDR3 spans 16 residues. The origin of this receptor is a male patient aged 2-15 years who had a stem cell transplant for acute lymphoblastic leukemia, so the T cells may come from the graft donor. V usage is TRBV7-6 and J usage is TRBJ2-1; D not resolved. The sample in question was PBMCs, mostly from graft donor cells, obtained 180 days after TCRalphabeta/CD19-depleted stem cell transplant. CDR3 region: CASSLRTRSSYNEQFF. CDR3 in DNA: TGTGCCAGCAGTCTTCGGACCCGGAGCTCCTACAATGAGCAGTTCTTC.